This T cell receptor (beta chain) was retrieved from a study of blood T cells in healthy people across ages. Between the trimmed V and J ends, which lost 2 bases and 5 bases, there was a span of 18 bases. Germline V gene sequence: CDR1 KGHSH, CDR2 LQKENI. The CDR3 covers 17 residues. On this clonotype itself: Its antigen is not known.

Then a second PCR, running roughly 7 to 11 cycles, was carried out with a sample-barcoded 5' primer and a J-beta primer mix. TCRdb independently ran MiXCR on the 5' RACE reads; one entry per CDR3 protein. The data contain about 620,000 distinct CDR3 sequences, around 21% of them singletons. Findings and caveats of the study: Using unsorted PBMCs precluded a conclusive naive versus antigen-experienced comparison.

Peripheral blood, about 9.4 milliliters per donor, was collected. The source material was blood. The TCR originated in a man aged 65 to 85 in good health. The rearrangement joins TRBV18 to TRBJ2-2; D may be TRBD2 (6 bases). CDR3 sequence reads: CASSPEGRMEGTGELFF. CDR3 in DNA: TGTGCCAGCTCACCAGAAGGACGAATGGAGGGGACCGGGGAGCTGTTTTTT.